This TCR beta chain is drawn from a study of cytomegalovirus exposure and HLA in healthy donors. Study at large: Falling in the Caucasian-associated ancestry cluster were 80% to 85% of under 450 genotyped donors. Overall study findings and caveats: Exclusion applied to some V segments, including TRBV6-2 and TRBV6-3, as they were indistinguishable. In a later analysis, productive TCRs from donors in an Asian-associated ancestry cluster reportedly carried fewer N-insertions than the cohort mean. Overall, approximately 150 TCR beta chains were annotated as cytomegalovirus-associated.

The study ran its PCR with 60 Vbeta and 13 Jbeta primers. TCRdb keeps only in-frame clones here, not all; method: immunoSEQ multiplex PCR. Found here are about 160,000 clones; the top ten clones hold approximately 2.3%. With regard to this clone: No antigen is known for it.

The CDR3 contains 16 residues. J was trimmed by 2 bases and V by 4 bases; bases with no gene match: 5. The germline CDR1 and CDR2 sequences are SGHRS and YFSETQ. The clonotype originates from a man aged 25-40 years in good health and CMV-seronegative. Specimen: PBMCs. V is TRBV5-1 and J is TRBJ2-3, with 12 bases aligning to TRBD2. CDR3 sequence: CASSVGLAGTTDTQYF. DNA for the CDR3: TGCGCCAGCAGCGTCGGACTAGCGGGAACCACAGATACGCAGTATTTT.